Listed below are T cell receptor beta chains from one sample, sequenced in a study of T cell responses to AZD1222 COVID-19 vaccine. The repertoire was sequenced with immunoSEQ multiplex PCR; TCRdb's copy has only in-frame clones and lacks some. The table records around 120,000 clones, 85% to 90% of them present only once. Sequencing used peripheral blood, obtained on day 0 of AZD1222 vaccination. The origin of the receptors is an adult in good health. CDR3s include the opening cysteine and the closing phenylalanine or tryptophan. Fields, in order: CDR3 DNA, CDR3 protein, D gene, V gene, J gene, clone size. The D gene is left open where the match is weak. Clone size is shown for a subset of rows, as once, few, many or a class of expanded clone.

TGTGCCAGCAGCTACAGGGCCGGGGGGGAGACCCAGTACTTC,CASSYRAGGETQYF,-,TRBV7-2,TRBJ2-5,-
TGTGCCTGGAGTAGCGAGTCCGGGGGGTATTCACCCCTCCACTTT,CAWSSESGGYSPLHF,-,TRBV30,TRBJ1-6,-
TGTGCCAGCAGCTGGGCCCATACACCTTACTCTGGGGCCAACGTCCTGACTTTC,CASSWAHTPYSGANVLTF,-,TRBV5-5,TRBJ2-6,-
TGTGCCAGCAGCTGGCCAAAAAAGAATGGCTACACCTTC,CASSWPKKNGYTF,-,TRBV5-4,TRBJ1-2,-
TGTGCCAGCTCACCATCGGAGGCAGATACGCAGTATTTT,CASSPSEADTQYF,-,TRBV18,TRBJ2-3,-
TGTGCCAGCAGCTTCACCCGGGACAGGTATCAGCCCCAGCATTTT,CASSFTRDRYQPQHF,TRBD1,TRBV5-6,TRBJ1-5,once
TGTGCCAGCTCAGAGTCGGGGGCAATGAAGGAGCAGTACTTC,CASSESGAMKEQYF,-,TRBV18,TRBJ2-7,once
TGTGCCTGGAGTGTACAGGTATCGCAGCCCCAGCATTTT,CAWSVQVSQPQHF,-,TRBV30,TRBJ1-5,-
TGCGCCAGCAAAGCTGGGGAGGACTATGGCTACACCTTC,CASKAGEDYGYTF,-,TRBV5-1,TRBJ1-2,-
TGCGCCAGCAGCTTGTCAGGGAGTTATAGCAATCAGCCCCAGCATTTT,CASSLSGSYSNQPQHF,-,TRBV5-1,TRBJ1-5,-
TGTGCCAGCAGTTCCGGGACAGGGGGCATTTGGGTGAACACTGAAGCTTTCTTT,CASSSGTGGIWVNTEAFF,TRBD1,TRBV28,TRBJ1-1,-
TGTGCCTGGAGTGCACAGCCGACCCCCCTCCACTTT,CAWSAQPTPLHF,-,TRBV30,TRBJ1-6,-
TGTGCCAGCAGAGCGGACAGGAACTCTGGAAACACCATATATTTT,CASRADRNSGNTIYF,TRBD1,TRBV6-5,TRBJ1-3,-
TGTGCCAGCAGCAAAGTATCCCGAGGGGGGTGCGACTACAATGAGCAGTTCTTC,CASSKVSRGGCDYNEQFF,-,TRBV21-1,TRBJ2-1,-
TGTGCCAGCAGCCAAGGTCGTATCGGCAGCAATCAGCCCCAGCATTTT,CASSQGRIGSNQPQHF,-,TRBV3-1/TRBV3-2,TRBJ1-5,once
TGTGCCAGCAGTGAAGAGGAAAGCGGGGGGTACGAGCAGTACTTC,CASSEEESGGYEQYF,TRBD2,TRBV6-1,TRBJ2-7,once
TGTGCCAGCGAGGCCCAGTACTTC,CASEAQYF,-,TRBV21-1,TRBJ2-5,once
TGCGCCAGCAGCCTCTTCGAACCAGGCAACACAGATACGCAGTATTTT,CASSLFEPGNTDTQYF,-,TRBV4-1,TRBJ2-3,-
TGCGCCAGCAGCTTGGATCTGACAGGGCCCACTGAAGCTTTCTTT,CASSLDLTGPTEAFF,TRBD1,TRBV5-1,TRBJ1-1,once
TGTGCCAGCAGCAAAGGGGCAAGGGGAACCTACGAGCAGTACTTC,CASSKGARGTYEQYF,-,TRBV21-1,TRBJ2-7,once